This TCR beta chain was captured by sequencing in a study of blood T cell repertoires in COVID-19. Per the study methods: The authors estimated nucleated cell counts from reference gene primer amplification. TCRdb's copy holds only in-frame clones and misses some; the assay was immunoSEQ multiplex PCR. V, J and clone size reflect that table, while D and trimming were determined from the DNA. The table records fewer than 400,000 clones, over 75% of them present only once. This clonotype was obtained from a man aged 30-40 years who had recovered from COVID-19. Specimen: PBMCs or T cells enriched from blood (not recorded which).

Here the CDR3 DNA reads TGTGCCAGCAGCGTGCCTAGCGGGGAGGCGAACACCGGGGAGCTGTTTTTT. Protein product: CASSVPSGEANTGELFF. V usage is TRBV9 and J usage is TRBJ2-2; 9 nucleotides agree with TRBD2. This CDR3 region has 17 residues. V gave up 2 bases and J gave up 0 bases; unmatched junction bases: 5. The germline gives CDR1 SGDLS, CDR2 YYNGEE.